This record concerns one TCR beta chain sequence. The data originate from a study of blood T cell repertoires in COVID-19. Study as a whole: The United States, Italy and Spain supplied acute and convalescent COVID-19 samples. From T cells, B-cell-depleted T cells, or PBMCs came the material, which was cDNA or gDNA.

The CDR3 runs 18 residues. CDR1 is MGHRA and CDR2 is YSYEKL in the germline V gene. V lost 4 bases to trimming and J lost 4 bases; unmatched junction nucleotides: 14. Per the original data handling: Amplification of reference gene primers was used by the study to estimate nucleated cell counts. The repertoire was sequenced with immunoSEQ multiplex PCR; TCRdb's copy has only in-frame clones and lacks some. V and J calls and clone size are as listed in that table; D and trimming were resolved from the DNA. The sample lists about 180,000 clones; 80% were seen once. V gene TRBV4-1 combines with J gene TRBJ2-3; 10 positions match TRBD2. The sequencing sample was made of peripheral blood. This TCR came from a man between 65 and 85 years old with active or convalescent COVID-19. The CDR3 sequence: CASSLGAGGPLFPDTQYF. CDR3 DNA: TGCGCCAGCAGCCTTGGAGCGGGAGGGCCACTCTTCCCAGATACGCAGTATTTT.